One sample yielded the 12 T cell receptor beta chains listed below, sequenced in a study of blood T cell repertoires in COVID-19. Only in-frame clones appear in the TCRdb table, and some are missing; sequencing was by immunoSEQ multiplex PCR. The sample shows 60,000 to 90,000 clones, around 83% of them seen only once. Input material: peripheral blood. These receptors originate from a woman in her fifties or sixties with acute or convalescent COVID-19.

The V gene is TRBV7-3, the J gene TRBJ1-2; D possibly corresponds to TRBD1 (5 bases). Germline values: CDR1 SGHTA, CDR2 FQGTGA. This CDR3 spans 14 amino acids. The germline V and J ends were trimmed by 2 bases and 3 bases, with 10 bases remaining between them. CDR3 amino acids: CASSLEAGYYGYTF. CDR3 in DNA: TGTGCCAGCAGCTTAGAAGCAGGGTACTATGGCTACACCTTC.

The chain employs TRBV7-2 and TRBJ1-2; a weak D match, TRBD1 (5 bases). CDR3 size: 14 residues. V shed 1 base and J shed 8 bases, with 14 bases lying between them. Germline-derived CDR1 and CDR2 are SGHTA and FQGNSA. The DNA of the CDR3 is TGTGCCAGCAGCTTAGGAGCAGGGCAGGGAGGCTACACCTTC. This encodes CASSLGAGQGGYTF. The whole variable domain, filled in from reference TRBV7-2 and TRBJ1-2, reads GAGVSQSPSNKVTEKGKDVELRCDPISGHTALYWYRQSLGQGLEFLIYFQGNSAPDKSGLPSDRFSAERTGGSVSTLTIQRTQQEDSAVYLCASSLGAGQGGYTFGSGTRLTVV.

This CDR3 is CASSPRQGVRNTEAFF. CDR3 nucleotides: TGCGCCAGCAGCCCTCGACAGGGGGTGCGAAACACTGAAGCTTTCTTT. The V call is TRBV4-1, the J call TRBJ1-1, with 9 bases lining up with TRBD1. With 4 bases clipped from V and 2 bases from J, the junction kept 8 bases outside the gene matches. The CDR3 length is 16 residues. Germline lookup yields CDR1 MGHRA and CDR2 YSYEKL.

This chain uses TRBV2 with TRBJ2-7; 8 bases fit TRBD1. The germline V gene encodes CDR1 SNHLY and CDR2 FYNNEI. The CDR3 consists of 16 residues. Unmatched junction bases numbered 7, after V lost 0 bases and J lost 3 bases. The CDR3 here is CASSEAGDRRFYEQYF. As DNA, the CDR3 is TGTGCCAGCAGTGAAGCGGGGGACAGGAGATTCTACGAGCAGTACTTC. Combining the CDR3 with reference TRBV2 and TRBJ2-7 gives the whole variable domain EPEVTQTPSHQVTQMGQEVILRCVPISNHLYFYWYRQILGQKVEFLVSFYNNEISEKSEIFDDQFSVERPDGSNFTLKIRSTKLEDSAMYFCASSEAGDRRFYEQYFGPGTRLTVT.

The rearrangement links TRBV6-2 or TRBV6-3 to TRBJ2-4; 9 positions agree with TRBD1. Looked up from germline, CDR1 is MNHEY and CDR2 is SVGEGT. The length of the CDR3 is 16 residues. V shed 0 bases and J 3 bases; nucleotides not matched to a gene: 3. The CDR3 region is CASSYSRDRDKNIQYF. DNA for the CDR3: TGTGCCAGCAGTTACTCGAGGGACAGGGACAAAAACATTCAGTACTTC.

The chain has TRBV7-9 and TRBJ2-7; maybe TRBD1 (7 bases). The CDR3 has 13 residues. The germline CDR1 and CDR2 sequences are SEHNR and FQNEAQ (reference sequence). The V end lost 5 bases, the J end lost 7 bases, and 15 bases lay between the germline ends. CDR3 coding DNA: TGTGCCAGCAGCCCGGACAGGAGGGTGGAGCAGTACTTC. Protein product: CASSPDRRVEQYF.

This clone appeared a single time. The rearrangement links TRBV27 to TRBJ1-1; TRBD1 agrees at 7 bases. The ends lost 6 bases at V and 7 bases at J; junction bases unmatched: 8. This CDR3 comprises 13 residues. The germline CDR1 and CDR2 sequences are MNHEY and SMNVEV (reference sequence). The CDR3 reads CASSVLGTVEAFF. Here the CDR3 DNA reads TGTGCCAGCAGCGTCCTCGGGACAGTTGAAGCTTTCTTT.

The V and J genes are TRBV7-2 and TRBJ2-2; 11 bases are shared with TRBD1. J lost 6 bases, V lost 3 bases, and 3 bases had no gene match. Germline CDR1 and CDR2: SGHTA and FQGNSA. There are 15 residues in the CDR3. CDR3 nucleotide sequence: TGTGCCAGCAGCTTGGGACAGGGGGATTCCGGGGAGCTGTTTTTT. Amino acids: CASSLGQGDSGELFF.

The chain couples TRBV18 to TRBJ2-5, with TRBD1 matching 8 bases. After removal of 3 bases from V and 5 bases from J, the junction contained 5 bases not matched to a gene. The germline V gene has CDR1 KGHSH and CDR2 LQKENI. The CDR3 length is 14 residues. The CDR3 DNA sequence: TGTGCCAGCTCACCCATGGACAGGGAGGAGACCCAGTACTTC. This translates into CASSPMDREETQYF.

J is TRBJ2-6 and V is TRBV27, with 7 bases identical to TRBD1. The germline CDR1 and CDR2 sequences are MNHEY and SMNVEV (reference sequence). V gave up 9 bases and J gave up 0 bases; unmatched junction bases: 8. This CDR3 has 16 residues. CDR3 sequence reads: CASRDRLSSGANVLTF. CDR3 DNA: TGTGCCAGTAGGGACAGACTCAGCTCTGGGGCCAACGTCCTGACTTTC.

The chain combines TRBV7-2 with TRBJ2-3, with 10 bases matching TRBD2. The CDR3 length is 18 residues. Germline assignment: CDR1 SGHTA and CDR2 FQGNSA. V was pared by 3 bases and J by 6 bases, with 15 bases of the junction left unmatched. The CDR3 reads CASSLAVRPSSGGDTQYF. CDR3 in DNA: TGTGCCAGCAGCTTGGCCGTTAGGCCATCTAGCGGGGGCGATACGCAGTATTTT.

This CDR3 is CASSFTGFRGYTF. DNA for the CDR3: TGTGCCAGCAGCTTCACGGGTTTCCGCGGCTACACCTTC. This chain links TRBV7-2 with TRBJ1-2; no clear D gene. Germline loops: CDR1 SGHTA, CDR2 FQGNSA. The CDR3 extends over 13 amino acids. The ends were cut back, 3 bases at V and 8 bases at J, with 13 bases in the middle.